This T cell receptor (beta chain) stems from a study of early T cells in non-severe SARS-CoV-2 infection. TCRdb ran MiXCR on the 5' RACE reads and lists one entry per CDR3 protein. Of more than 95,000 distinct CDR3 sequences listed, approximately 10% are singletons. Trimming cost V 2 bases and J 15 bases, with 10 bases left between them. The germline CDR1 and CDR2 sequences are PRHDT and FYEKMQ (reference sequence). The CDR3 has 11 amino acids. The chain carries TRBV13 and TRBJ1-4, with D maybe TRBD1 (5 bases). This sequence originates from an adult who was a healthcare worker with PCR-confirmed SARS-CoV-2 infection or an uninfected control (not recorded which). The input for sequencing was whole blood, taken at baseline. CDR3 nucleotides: TGTGCCAGCAGCTTAAGGGGTCCGTTGTTTTTT. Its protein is CASSLRGPLFF.